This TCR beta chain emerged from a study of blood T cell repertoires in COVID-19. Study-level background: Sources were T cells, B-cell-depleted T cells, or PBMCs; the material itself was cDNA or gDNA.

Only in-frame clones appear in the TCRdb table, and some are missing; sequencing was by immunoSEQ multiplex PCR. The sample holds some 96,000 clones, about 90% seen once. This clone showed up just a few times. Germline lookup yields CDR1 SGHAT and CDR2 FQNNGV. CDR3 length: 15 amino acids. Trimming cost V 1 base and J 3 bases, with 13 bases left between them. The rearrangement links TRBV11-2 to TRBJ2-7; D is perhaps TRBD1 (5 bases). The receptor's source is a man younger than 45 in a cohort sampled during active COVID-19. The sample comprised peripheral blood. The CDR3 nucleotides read TGTGCCAGCAGCTTAGCCGAAGGGGTGAACTACGAGCAGTACTTC. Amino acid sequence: CASSLAEGVNYEQYF.